This passage covers 16 T cell receptor beta chains from one sample sequenced in a study of a mutant IDH1 vaccine in newly diagnosed glioma (dated by TCRdb to about 2021). The time point label corresponds to: baseline, week 1 (first vaccination visit). The meaning of the sample's treatment or condition label: pre-vaccination baseline after standard-of-care therapy. The library was generated by the immunoSEQ multiplex PCR assay. The clones in this table, taken by TCRdb from immuneACCESS, are in-frame only. Not every clone is retained; where verified, under half of the shortfall comes from an unresolved V gene, and the cause of the rest is unknown. Recorded for this sample are 85,000 to 100,000 clones; about 82% of them occurred a single time. The leading ten clones occupy 7.5% of the sample. This sample comprised PBMCs, obtained from a glioma patient treated with radiotherapy, temozolomide or both. These receptors came from a man aged 35 to 55 with glioma.

The rearrangement uses TRBV7-8 and TRBJ1-1; a weak D match, TRBD1 (5 bases). CDR1 SGHVS and CDR2 FQNEAQ come from the germline V gene. V dropped 1 base and J dropped 1 base, with 10 bases sitting between them. The CDR3 length is 15 residues. CDR3 residues: CASSLEGRGNTEAFF. The DNA of the CDR3 is TGTGCCAGCAGCTTAGAGGGAAGGGGGAACACTGAAGCTTTCTTT.

The rearrangement uses TRBV7-2 and TRBJ2-7, with TRBD1 matching over 9 bases. The CDR3 spans 14 residues. From germline, CDR1 is SGHTA and CDR2 FQGNSA. V trimming: 6 bases; J trimming: 2 bases; junction bases outside the gene matches: 5. CDR3: CASSQTGGPYEQYF. CDR3 bases: TGTGCCAGCAGTCAGACAGGGGGGCCCTACGAGCAGTACTTC.

A few counts support this clone. V and J are TRBV29-1 and TRBJ1-5, with a possible D match to TRBD1 (6 bases). The CDR3 loop spans 13 amino acids. Per the germline V gene, CDR1 is SQVTM and CDR2 is ANQGSEA. Trimming removed 6 bases at V and 6 bases at J, with 15 bases between. CDR3: CSVRAGDGQPQHF. The CDR3 DNA follows: TGCAGCGTCAGAGCAGGGGACGGTCAGCCCCAGCATTTT.

This chain links TRBV4-2 with TRBJ2-2; 9 bases align to TRBD2. Losses at the gene ends were 4 bases for V and 4 bases for J; bases not matched to a gene: 7. The CDR3 loop spans 16 amino acids. Germline V gene data show CDR1 as LGHNA and CDR2 as YNFKEQ. The CDR3 here is CASSPLAGAGTGELFF. Here the CDR3 DNA reads TGTGCCAGCAGCCCGTTAGCGGGGGCGGGCACCGGGGAGCTGTTTTTT.

By proportion, this clone is medium-sized. The gene calls are TRBV27 and TRBJ1-5; tentatively, D is TRBD1 (5 bases). Germline V gives CDR1 MNHEY, CDR2 SMNVEV (reference sequence). The ends were cut back, 6 bases at V and 3 bases at J, with 12 bases in the middle. The CDR3 extends over 14 amino acids. The CDR3 loop reads CASRPGGTNQPQHF. DNA of the CDR3: TGTGCCAGCAGACCGGGGGGTACCAATCAGCCCCAGCATTTT.

This clone has just a few counts. This chain links TRBV19 with TRBJ1-5, with D unclear. Germline CDR1 LNHDA, CDR2 SQIVND (reference sequence). V was cut by 7 bases and J by 4 bases, with 11 bases left in between. The CDR3 length is 13 residues. This CDR3 is CASTEGWNQPQHF. DNA of the CDR3: TGTGCCAGTACGGAGGGTTGGAATCAGCCCCAGCATTTT.

This chain uses TRBV5-1 with TRBJ2-1, with 11 bases aligning to TRBD2. Germline CDR1 and CDR2: SGHRS and YFSETQ. The CDR3 sequence is 18 residues long. Trimming at V came to 1 base and at J to 3 bases, leaving 9 bases not matched to a gene. The CDR3 coding sequence is TGCGCCAGCAGCTTGAATCCAACTAGCGGGAGCGTCTACAATGAGCAGTTCTTC. Encoded protein: CASSLNPTSGSVYNEQFF.

This clone was detected only a few times. CDR3 nucleotide sequence: TGTGCCAGCAGCTTGGGACTACCTAGCACAGATACGCAGTATTTT. It is translated as CASSLGLPSTDTQYF. The rearrangement uses TRBV7-2 and TRBJ2-3; 7 bases are shared with TRBD2. Germline loops: CDR1 SGHTA, CDR2 FQGNSA. V was pared by 3 bases and J by 0 bases, with 3 bases of the junction left unmatched. This CDR3 has 15 residues.

Worth noting for this clone: Within the sample, other DNA sequences also encode this same CDR3. J is TRBJ2-2 and V is TRBV5-1, with D maybe TRBD1 (5 bases). This CDR3 contains 14 residues. Trimming took 0 bases from V and 4 from J, leaving 7 bases between them. Germline V gene sequence: CDR1 SGHRS, CDR2 YFSETQ. CDR3 loop: CASSLGGATGELFF. The DNA of the CDR3 is TGCGCCAGCAGCTTGGGTGGGGCCACCGGGGAGCTGTTTTTT.

The chain recombines TRBV27 with TRBJ2-5, with D maybe TRBD2 (5 bases). Germline V lookup: CDR1 MNHEY, CDR2 SMNVEV (reference sequence). Trimming cost V 6 bases and J 1 base, with 15 bases left between them. The CDR3 is 15 amino acids. CDR3 nucleotide sequence: TGTGCCAGCAGGGCCGCCCTGACTACCCAAGAGACCCAGTACTTC. It specifies CASRAALTTQETQYF.

This chain joins TRBV6-5 and TRBJ1-2; tentatively, D is TRBD1 (5 bases). Germline V gene data show CDR1 as MNHEY and CDR2 as SVGAGI. Deletions cut 0 bases from V and 10 bases from J, with 15 bases between. The length of the CDR3 is 14 residues. The CDR3 DNA sequence: TGTGCCAGCAGTTACTCCGGCAGGGAGGTTCCCTACACCTTC. Its protein product is CASSYSGREVPYTF.

In this sample, this clone turned up a few times. This sequence joins TRBV4-3 and TRBJ2-2; TRBD1 aligns across 10 bases. The V gene end was trimmed by 3 bases and the J gene end by 4 bases; junction bases not matched to a gene: 5. The CDR3 consists of 16 residues. Per germline, CDR1 LGHNA and CDR2 YSLEER. The CDR3 region is CASSQYRDRGTGELFF. The DNA for the CDR3 is TGCGCCAGCAGCCAGTACCGGGACAGGGGCACCGGGGAGCTGTTTTTT.

The V call is TRBV27, the J call TRBJ2-1; a weak D match, TRBD1 (6 bases). Trimming removed 5 bases from V and 6 bases from J, with 14 bases in between. The germline gives CDR1 MNHEY, CDR2 SMNVEV (reference sequence). CDR3 length: 14 residues. CDR3 bases: TGTGCCAGCAGTCGTGTACAGGGAGTCAATGAGCAGTTCTTC. This codes for CASSRVQGVNEQFF.

The chain uses TRBV7-2 and TRBJ2-1, with 10 positions matching TRBD2. This CDR3 comprises 17 residues. With V trimmed by 2 bases and J by 8 bases, 12 bases remained unmatched. Germline CDR1 and CDR2: SGHTA and FQGNSA. CDR3 nucleotide sequence: TGTGCCAGCAGCTTATCGAGCGGGAGGGGGAGTGGCTATGAGCAGTTCTTC. Its translation is CASSLSSGRGSGYEQFF.

The chain is built from TRBV12-5 and TRBJ1-3; TRBD1 is a possible D gene (6 bases). The CDR3 is 16 amino acids. In germline, CDR1 is LGHNT, CDR2 FRNRAP. V was pared by 4 bases and J by 1 base, with 14 bases between. The CDR3 is CASGYWTDDSGNTIYF. CDR3 sequence (DNA): TGTGCTAGTGGTTACTGGACAGACGATTCTGGAAACACCATATATTTT.

This chain joins TRBV27 and TRBJ1-2, with TRBD1 as a possible D gene (5 bases). The CDR3 consists of 16 residues. V lost 4 bases and J lost 4, with 19 bases in between. Per the germline V gene, CDR1 is MNHEY and CDR2 is SMNVEV (reference sequence). The CDR3 protein is CASSSGWRDQAYGYTF. The CDR3 DNA sequence: TGTGCCAGCAGTTCCGGCTGGAGGGACCAAGCCTATGGCTACACCTTC.